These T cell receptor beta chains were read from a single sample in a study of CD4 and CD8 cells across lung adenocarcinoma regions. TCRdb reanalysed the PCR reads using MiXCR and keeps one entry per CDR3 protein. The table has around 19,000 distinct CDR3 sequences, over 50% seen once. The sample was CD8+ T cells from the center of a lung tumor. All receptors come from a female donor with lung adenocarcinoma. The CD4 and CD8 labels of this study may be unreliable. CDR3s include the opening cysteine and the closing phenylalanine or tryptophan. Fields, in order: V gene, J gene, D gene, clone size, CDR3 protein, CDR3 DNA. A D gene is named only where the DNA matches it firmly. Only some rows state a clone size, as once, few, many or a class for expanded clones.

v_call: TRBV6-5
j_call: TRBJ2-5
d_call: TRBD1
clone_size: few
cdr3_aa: CASSYNGATGGRETQYF
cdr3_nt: TGTGCCAGCAGTTACAACGGCGCGACAGGGGGCCGGGAGACCCAGTACTTC

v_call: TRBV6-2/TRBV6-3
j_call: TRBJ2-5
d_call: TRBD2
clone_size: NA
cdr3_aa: CASSYLAGGWEQETQYF
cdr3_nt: TGTGCCAGCAGTTACCTAGCGGGAGGATGGGAACAAGAGACCCAGTACTTC

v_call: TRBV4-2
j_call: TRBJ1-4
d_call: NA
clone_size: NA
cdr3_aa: CASSQDRHNEKLFF
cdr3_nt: TGTGCCAGCAGCCAAGACAGACATAATGAAAAACTGTTTTTT

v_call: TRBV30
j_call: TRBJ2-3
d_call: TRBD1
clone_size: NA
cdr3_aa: CAWGQGVTDTQYF
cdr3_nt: TGTGCCTGGGGACAGGGGGTCACAGATACGCAGTATTTT

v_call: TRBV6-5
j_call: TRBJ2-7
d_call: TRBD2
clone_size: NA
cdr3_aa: CASRYRTSGWDNEQYF
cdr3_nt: TGTGCCAGCAGATACAGGACTAGCGGGTGGGACAACGAGCAGTACTTC

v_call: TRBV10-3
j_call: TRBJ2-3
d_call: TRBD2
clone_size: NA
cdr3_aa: CGMGEGGRGQDTQYF
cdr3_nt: TGTGGTATGGGGGAGGGAGGCCGAGGCCAAGATACGCAGTATTTC

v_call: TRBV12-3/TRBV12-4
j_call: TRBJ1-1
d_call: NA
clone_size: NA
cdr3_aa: CASRITQEGTEAFF
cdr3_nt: TGTGCCAGCAGGATAACCCAGGAGGGAACTGAAGCTTTCTTT

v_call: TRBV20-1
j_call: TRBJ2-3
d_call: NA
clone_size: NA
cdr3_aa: CSAKTTTLDTQYF
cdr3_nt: TGCAGTGCTAAGACTACCACACTTGATACGCAGTATTTT

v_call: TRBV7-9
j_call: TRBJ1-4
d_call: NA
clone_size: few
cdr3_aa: CASSLRPLRGSTNEKLFF
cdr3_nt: TGTGCCAGCAGCCTACGACCTCTCCGGGGCTCAACTAATGAAAAACTGTTTTTT

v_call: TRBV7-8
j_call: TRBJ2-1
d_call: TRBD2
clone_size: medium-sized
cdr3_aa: CASTESIAGGYNEQFF
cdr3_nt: TGTGCCAGCACCGAAAGTATAGCGGGAGGGTACAATGAGCAGTTCTTC

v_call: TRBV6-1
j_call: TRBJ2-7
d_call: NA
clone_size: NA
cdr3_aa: CASSAQPQPSYEQYF
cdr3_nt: TGTGCCAGCAGTGCCCAACCACAGCCCTCCTACGAGCAGTACTTC

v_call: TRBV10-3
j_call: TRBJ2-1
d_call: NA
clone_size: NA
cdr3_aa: CASSESAGRYNEQFF
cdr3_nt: TGTGCCAGCAGTGAGTCGGCAGGGAGGTACAATGAGCAGTTCTTC

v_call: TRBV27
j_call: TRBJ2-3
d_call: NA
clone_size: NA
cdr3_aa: CARGPTDIQYF
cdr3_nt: TGTGCGCGCGGACCCACAGACATTCAGTATTTT

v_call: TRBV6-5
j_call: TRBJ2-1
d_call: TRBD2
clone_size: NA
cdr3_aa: CASSYSSGSLYNEQFF
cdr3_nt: TGTGCCAGCAGTTACTCCAGCGGGAGCCTCTACAATGAGCAGTTCTTC

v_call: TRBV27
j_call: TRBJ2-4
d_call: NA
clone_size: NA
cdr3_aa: CVSRLRATDTQYF
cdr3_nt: TGTGTCTCGAGGCTGCGAGCCACAGACACGCAGTACTTT

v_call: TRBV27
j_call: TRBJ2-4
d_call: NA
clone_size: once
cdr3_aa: CASGAKDMQYF
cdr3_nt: TGTGCCAGCGGAGCCAAAGACATGCAGTACTTT

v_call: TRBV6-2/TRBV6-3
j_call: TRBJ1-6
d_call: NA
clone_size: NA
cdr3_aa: CASSPPDRPSPLHF
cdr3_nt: TGTGCCAGCAGTCCCCCGGACAGACCCTCACCCCTCCACTTT